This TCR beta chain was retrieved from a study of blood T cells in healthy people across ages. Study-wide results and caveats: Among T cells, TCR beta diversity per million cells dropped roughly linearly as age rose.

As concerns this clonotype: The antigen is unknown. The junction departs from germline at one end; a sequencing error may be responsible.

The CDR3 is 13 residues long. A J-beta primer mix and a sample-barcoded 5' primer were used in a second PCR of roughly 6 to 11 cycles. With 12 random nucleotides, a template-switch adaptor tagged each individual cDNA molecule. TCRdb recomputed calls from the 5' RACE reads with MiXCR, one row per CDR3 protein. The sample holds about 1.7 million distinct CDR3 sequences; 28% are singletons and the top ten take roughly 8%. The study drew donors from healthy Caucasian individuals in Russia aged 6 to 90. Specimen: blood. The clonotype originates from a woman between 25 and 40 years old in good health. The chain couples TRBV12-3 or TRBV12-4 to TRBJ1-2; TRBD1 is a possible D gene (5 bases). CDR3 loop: CASSPPSRAGCTF. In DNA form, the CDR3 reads TGTGCCAGCAGTCCTCCATCCAGGGCTGGCTGCACCTTC.